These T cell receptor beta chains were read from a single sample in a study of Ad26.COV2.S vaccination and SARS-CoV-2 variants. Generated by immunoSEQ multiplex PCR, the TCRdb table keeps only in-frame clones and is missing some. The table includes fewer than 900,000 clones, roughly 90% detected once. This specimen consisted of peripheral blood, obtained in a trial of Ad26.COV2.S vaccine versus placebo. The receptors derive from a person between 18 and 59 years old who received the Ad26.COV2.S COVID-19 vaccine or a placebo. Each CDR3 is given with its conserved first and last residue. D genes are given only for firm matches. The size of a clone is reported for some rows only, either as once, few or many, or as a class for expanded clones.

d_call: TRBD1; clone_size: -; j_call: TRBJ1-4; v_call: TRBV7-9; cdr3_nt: TGTGCCAGCAGCCGGGGACAGGGGGAAAAACTGTTTTTT; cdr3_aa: CASSRGQGEKLFF
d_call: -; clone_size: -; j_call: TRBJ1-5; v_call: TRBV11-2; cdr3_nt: TGTGCCAGCAGCTTAGATATAAATCAGCCCCAGCATTTT; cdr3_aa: CASSLDINQPQHF
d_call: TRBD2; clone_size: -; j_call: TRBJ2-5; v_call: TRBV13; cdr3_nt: TGTGCCAGCAGCTCCGGACTAGCGGGAGTGGGTGAGACCCAGTACTTC; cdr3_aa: CASSSGLAGVGETQYF
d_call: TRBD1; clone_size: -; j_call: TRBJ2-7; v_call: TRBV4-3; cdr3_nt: TGCGCCAGCAGCCAACTGGACAGGGGGCCTGAGGGCGAGCAGTACTTC; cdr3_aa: CASSQLDRGPEGEQYF
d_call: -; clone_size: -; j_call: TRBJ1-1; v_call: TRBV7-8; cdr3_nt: TGTGCCAGCAGCCGGGGACAGAACACTGAAGCTTTCTTT; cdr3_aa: CASSRGQNTEAFF
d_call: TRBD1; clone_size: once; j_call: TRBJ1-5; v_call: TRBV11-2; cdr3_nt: TGTGCCAGCAGCCGTTGGGCGGGACAGGGAGGTCAGCCCCAGCATTTT; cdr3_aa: CASSRWAGQGGQPQHF
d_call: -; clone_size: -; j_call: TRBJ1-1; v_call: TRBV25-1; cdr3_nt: TGTGCCAGCAAGGGGACAAGCGACACTGAAGCTTTCTTT; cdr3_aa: CASKGTSDTEAFF
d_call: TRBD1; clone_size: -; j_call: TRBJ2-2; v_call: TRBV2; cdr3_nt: TGTGCCGCATCCCGGGACAGGGGATCGGTCACCGGGGAGCTGTTTTTT; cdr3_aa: CAASRDRGSVTGELFF
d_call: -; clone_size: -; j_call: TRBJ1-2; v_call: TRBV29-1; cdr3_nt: TGCAGCGTTGCAGGGAACTATGGCTACACCTTC; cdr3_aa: CSVAGNYGYTF
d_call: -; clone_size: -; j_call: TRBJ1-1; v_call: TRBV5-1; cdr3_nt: TGCGCCAGCAGCTTGTTGCGGGGCATGAACACTGAAGCTTTCTTT; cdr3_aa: CASSLLRGMNTEAFF
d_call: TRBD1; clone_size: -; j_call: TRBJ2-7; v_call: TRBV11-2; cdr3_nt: TGTGCCAGCAGCTTCGGGACAGGGGGCGACGAGCAGTACTTC; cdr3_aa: CASSFGTGGDEQYF
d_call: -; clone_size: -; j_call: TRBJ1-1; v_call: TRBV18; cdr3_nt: TGTGCCAGCTCACCCTCAGGGGCAACTGAAGCTTTCTTT; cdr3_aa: CASSPSGATEAFF
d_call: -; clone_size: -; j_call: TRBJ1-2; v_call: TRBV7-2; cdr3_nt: TGTGCCAGCAGCGTCACAGGAGTTGGAAACTATGGCTACACCTTC; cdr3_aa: CASSVTGVGNYGYTF
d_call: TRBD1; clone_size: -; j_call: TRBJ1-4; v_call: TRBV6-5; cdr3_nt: TGTGCCAGCAGAGAGACAGGGCGTAATGAAAAACTGTTTTTT; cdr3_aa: CASRETGRNEKLFF
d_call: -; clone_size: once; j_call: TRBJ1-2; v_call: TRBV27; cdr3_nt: TGTGCCAGCAGCCGGGACCTCTCCGGCTACACCTTC; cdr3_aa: CASSRDLSGYTF
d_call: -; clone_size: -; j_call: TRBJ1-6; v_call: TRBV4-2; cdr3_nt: TGTGCCAGCAGCCAAGATTTCCAGGCCGTTGGTTCACCCCTCCACTTT; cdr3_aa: CASSQDFQAVGSPLHF
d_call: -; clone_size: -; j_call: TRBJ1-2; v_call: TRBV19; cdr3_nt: TGTGCCAGTAGTATAGATTCGAGTTCCTATGGCTACACCTTC; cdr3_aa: CASSIDSSSYGYTF
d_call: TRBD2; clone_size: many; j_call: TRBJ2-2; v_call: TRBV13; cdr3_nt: TGTGCCAGCAGCTTACCGGGACTAGCGGGAAACACCGGGGAGCTGTTTTTT; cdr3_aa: CASSLPGLAGNTGELFF
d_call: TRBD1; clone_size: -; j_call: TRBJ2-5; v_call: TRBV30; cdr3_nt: TGTGCCGGAACAGGGGCAGCACAAGAGACCCAGTACTTC; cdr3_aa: CAGTGAAQETQYF
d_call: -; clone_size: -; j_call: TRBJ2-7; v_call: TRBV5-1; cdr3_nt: TGCGCCAGCAGCTTATGGGCGGGTTCCTACGAGCAGTACTTC; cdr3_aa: CASSLWAGSYEQYF
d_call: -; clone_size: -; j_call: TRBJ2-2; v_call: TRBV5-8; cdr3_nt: TGTGCCAGCAGCCACGAGTCCGGGACCGGGGAGCTGTTTTTT; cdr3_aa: CASSHESGTGELFF
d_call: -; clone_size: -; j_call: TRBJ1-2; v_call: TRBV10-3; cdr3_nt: TGTGCCATCAGTGAGTCGGGGACACCCTATGGCTACACCTTC; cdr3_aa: CAISESGTPYGYTF
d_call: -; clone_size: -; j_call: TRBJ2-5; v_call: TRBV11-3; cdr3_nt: TGTGCCAGCAGCTTAGGCGGGACAGCCCAAGAGACCCAGTACTTC; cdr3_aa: CASSLGGTAQETQYF
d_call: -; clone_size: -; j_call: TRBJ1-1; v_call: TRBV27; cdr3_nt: TGTGCCAGCAGTTTAGGAGGGGACACTGAAGCTTTCTTT; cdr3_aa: CASSLGGDTEAFF
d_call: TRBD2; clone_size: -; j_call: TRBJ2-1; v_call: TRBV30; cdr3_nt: TGTGCCTGGAGTCTAGCGGGAGGAAGCTCCTACAATGAGCAGTTCTTC; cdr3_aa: CAWSLAGGSSYNEQFF
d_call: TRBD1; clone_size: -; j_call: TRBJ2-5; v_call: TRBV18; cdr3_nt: TGTGCCAGCTCATCGGGGACAGGGACGGAGACCCAGTACTTC; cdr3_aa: CASSSGTGTETQYF
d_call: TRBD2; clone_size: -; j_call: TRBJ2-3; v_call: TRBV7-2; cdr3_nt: TGTGCCAGCAGCCTTACTAGCGGGGGAGCGCCAGATACGCAGTATTTT; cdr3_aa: CASSLTSGGAPDTQYF
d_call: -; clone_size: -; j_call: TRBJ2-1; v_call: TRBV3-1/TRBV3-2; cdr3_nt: TGTGCCAGCAGCCCGACCGACCGGAATGAGCAGTTCTTC; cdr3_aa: CASSPTDRNEQFF
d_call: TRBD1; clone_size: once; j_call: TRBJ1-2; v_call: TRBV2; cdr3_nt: TGTGCCAGCCGGGACAGGGAACCCATCTATGGCTACACCTTC; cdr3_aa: CASRDREPIYGYTF
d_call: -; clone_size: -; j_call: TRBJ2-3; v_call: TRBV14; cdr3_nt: TGTGCCAGCAGCCAAGGGGCTAGGGCAACAGATACGCAGTATTTT; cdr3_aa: CASSQGARATDTQYF
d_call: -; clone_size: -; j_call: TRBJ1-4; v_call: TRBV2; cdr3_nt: TGTGCCAGCAGCCGCGGAACAACTAATGAAAAACTGTTTTTT; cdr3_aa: CASSRGTTNEKLFF
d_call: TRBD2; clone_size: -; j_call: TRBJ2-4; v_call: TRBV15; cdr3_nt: TGTGCCACCAGCTCGACTAGCGGGACTCAAAAAAACATTCAGTACTTC; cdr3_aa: CATSSTSGTQKNIQYF
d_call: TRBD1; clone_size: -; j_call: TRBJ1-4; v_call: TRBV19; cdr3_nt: TGTGCCAGTAGTGTCCCATCCGGGACAGCTAATGAAAAACTGTTTTTT; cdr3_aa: CASSVPSGTANEKLFF
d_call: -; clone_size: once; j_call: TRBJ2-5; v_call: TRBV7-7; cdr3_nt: TGTGCCAGCAGCCCGAGCCCAGGGGGGTACGAGACCCAGTACTTC; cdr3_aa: CASSPSPGGYETQYF
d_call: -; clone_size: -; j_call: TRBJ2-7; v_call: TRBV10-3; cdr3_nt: TGTGCCATCAGTGCGGGCAGGGCCTACGAGCAGTACTTC; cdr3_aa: CAISAGRAYEQYF
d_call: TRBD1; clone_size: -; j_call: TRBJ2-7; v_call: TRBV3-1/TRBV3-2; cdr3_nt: TGTGCCAGCAGCCAAGGGGACAGCCGATACGAGCAGTACTTC; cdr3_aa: CASSQGDSRYEQYF
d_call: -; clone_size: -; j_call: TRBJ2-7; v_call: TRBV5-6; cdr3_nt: TGTGCCAGCAGCTTGGGAAGGGGGTTGGTCTACGAGCAGTACTTC; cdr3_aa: CASSLGRGLVYEQYF
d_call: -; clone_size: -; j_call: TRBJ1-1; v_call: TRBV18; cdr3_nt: TGTGCCAGCTCACCGGGGGAGGGGTCTGAAGCTTTCTTT; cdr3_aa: CASSPGEGSEAFF
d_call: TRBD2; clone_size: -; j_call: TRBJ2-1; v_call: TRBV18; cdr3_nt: TGTGCCAGCTCACCGATTAGCGGGGGGCACTACAATGAGCAGTTCTTC; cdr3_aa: CASSPISGGHYNEQFF
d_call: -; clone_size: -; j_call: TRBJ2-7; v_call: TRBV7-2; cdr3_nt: TGTGCCAGCAGCTTAGACTACTCCTACGAGCAGTACTTC; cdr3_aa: CASSLDYSYEQYF
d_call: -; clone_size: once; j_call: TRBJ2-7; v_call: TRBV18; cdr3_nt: TGTGCCAGCTCACGGGAGCGGGTTTCAAGCTCCTACGAGCAGTACTTC; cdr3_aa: CASSRERVSSSYEQYF
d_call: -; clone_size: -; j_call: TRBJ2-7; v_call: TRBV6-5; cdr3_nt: TGTGCCAGCAGGTCCGACTACGAGCAGTACTTC; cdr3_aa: CASRSDYEQYF
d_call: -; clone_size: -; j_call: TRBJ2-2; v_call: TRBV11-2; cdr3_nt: TGTGCCAGCAGCTCGAGCCCTAGCCCCGGGGAGCTGTTTTTT; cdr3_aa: CASSSSPSPGELFF